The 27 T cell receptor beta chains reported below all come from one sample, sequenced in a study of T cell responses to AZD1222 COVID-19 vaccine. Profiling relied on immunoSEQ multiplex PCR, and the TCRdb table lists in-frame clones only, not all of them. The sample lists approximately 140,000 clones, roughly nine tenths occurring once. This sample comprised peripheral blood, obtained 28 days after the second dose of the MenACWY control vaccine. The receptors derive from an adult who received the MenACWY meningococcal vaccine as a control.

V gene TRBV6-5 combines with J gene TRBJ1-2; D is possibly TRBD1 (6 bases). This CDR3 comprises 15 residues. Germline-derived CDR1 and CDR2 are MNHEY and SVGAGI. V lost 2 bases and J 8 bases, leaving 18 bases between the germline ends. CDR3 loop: CASSYASGGEEGYTF. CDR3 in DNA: TGTGCCAGCAGTTACGCCTCGGGGGGCGAGGAGGGCTACACCTTC.

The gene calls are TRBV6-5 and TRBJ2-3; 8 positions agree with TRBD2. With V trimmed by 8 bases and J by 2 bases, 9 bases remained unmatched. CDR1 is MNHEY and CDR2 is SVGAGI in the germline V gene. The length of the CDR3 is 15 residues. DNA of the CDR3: TGTGCCAGCCTTAGAACGGGGGGGACCACAGATACGCAGTATTTT. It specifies CASLRTGGTTDTQYF.

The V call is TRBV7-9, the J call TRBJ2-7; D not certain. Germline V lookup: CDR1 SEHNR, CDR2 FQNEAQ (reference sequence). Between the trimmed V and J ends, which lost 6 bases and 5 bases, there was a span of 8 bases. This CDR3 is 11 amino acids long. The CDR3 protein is CASRSGHEQYF. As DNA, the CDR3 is TGTGCCAGCAGGAGTGGGCACGAGCAGTACTTC.

The DNA for the CDR3 is TGCGCCAGCAGTGTGGATATAGGGACAGGGGGTACCTACAATGAGCAGTTCTTC. It specifies CASSVDIGTGGTYNEQFF. V gene TRBV10-2 combines with J gene TRBJ2-1, with TRBD1 matching 11 bases. The CDR3 is 18 amino acids. Germline V CDR1 and CDR2: WSHSY, SAAADI. The trim removed 4 bases at V and 2 bases at J, leaving 10 bases unmatched.

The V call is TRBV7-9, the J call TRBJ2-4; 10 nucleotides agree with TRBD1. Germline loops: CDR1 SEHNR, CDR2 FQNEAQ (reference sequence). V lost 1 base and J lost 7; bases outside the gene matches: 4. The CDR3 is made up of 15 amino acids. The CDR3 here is CASSLGGQGRNIQYF. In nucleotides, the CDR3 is TGTGCCAGCAGCTTAGGGGGACAGGGGAGGAACATTCAGTACTTC.

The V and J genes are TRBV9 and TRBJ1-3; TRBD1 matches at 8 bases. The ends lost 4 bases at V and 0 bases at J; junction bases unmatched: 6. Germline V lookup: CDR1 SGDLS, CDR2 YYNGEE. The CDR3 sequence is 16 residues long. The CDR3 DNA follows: TGTGCCAGCAGCACCCAGGGGGCCCTCTCTGGAAACACCATATATTTT. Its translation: CASSTQGALSGNTIYF.

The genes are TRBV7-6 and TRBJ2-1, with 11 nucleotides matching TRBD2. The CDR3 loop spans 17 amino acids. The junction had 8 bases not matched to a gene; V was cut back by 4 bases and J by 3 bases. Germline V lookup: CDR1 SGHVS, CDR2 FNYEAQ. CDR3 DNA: TGTGCCAGCAGCTCCTCCCTGGGACTAGCGGACTACAATGAGCAGTTCTTC. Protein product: CASSSSLGLADYNEQFF.

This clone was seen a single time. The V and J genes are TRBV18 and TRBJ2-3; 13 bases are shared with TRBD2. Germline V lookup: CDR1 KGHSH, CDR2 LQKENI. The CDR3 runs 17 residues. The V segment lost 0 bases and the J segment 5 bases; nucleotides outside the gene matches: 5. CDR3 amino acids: CASSPPGTSGVIDTQYF. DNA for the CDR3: TGTGCCAGCTCACCACCCGGGACTAGCGGGGTTATAGATACGCAGTATTTT.

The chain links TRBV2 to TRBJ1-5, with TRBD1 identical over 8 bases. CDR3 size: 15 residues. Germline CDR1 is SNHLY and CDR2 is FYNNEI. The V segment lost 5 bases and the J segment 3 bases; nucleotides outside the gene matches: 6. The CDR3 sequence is CASSLQGVPNQPQHF. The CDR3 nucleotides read TGTGCCAGCAGTTTACAGGGGGTCCCCAATCAGCCCCAGCATTTT.

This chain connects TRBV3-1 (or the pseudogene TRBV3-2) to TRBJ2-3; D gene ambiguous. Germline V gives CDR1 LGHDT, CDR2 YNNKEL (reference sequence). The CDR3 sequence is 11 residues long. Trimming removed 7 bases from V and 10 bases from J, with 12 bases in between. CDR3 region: CASIFHGPQYF. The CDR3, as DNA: TGTGCCAGCATATTCCATGGCCCGCAGTATTTT.

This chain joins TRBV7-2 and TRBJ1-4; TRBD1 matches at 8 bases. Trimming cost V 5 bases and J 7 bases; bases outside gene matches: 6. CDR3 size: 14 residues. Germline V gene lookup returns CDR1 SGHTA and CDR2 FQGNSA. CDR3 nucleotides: TGTGCCAGCAGCCTGACAGGGGCGGGTGAAAAACTGTTTTTT. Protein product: CASSLTGAGEKLFF. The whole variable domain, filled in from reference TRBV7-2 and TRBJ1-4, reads GAGVSQSPSNKVTEKGKDVELRCDPISGHTALYWYRQSLGQGLEFLIYFQGNSAPDKSGLPSDRFSAERTGGSVSTLTIQRTQQEDSAVYLCASSLTGAGEKLFFGSGTQLSVL.

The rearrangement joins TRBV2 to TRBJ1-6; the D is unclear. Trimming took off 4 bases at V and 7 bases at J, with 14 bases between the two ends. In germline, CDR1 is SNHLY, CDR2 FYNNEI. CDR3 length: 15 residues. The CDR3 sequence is CASSVANPPNSPLHF. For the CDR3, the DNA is TGTGCCAGCAGTGTGGCCAATCCCCCGAATTCACCCCTCCACTTT.

In DNA, the CDR3 is TGTGCCAGCAGCCTTATGGGGGGTCCGGATAATTCACCCCTCCACTTT. The encoded protein is CASSLMGGPDNSPLHF. The rearrangement uses TRBV9 and TRBJ1-6, with D tentatively TRBD1 (5 bases). The CDR3 has 16 amino acids. Trimming pared 4 bases from V and 5 bases from J, leaving 16 bases between. CDR1 SGDLS and CDR2 YYNGEE come from the germline V gene.

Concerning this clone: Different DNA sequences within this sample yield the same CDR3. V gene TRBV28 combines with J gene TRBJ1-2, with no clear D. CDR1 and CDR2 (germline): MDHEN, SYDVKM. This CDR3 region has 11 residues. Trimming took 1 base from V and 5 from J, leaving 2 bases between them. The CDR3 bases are TGTGCCAGCAGTTTATCATATGGCTACACCTTC. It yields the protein CASSLSYGYTF.

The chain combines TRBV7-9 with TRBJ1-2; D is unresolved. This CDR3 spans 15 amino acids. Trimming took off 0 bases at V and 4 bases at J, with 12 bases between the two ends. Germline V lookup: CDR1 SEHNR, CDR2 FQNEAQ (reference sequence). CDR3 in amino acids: CASSLAGKSLYGYTF. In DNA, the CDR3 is TGTGCCAGCAGCTTAGCCGGCAAGTCCCTCTATGGCTACACCTTC.

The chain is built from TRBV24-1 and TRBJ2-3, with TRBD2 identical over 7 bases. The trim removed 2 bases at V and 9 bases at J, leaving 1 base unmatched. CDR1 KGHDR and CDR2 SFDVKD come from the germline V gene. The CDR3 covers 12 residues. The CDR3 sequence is CATSDSGRTQYF. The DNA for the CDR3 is TGTGCCACCAGTGATTCCGGGAGGACGCAGTATTTT.

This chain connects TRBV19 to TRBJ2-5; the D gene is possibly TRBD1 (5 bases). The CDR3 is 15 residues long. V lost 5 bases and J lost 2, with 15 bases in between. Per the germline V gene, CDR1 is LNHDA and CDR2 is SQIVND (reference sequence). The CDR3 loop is CASSPQAQGQETQYF. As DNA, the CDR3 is TGTGCCAGTAGTCCCCAAGCGCAGGGTCAAGAGACCCAGTACTTC.

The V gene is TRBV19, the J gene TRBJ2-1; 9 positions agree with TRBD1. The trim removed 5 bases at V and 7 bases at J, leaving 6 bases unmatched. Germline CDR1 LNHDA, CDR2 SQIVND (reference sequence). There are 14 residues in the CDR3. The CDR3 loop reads CASSPDRGVNEQFF. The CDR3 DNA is TGTGCCAGTAGTCCCGACAGGGGGGTTAATGAGCAGTTCTTC.

CDR3 DNA sequence: TGTGCCAGCAGCTTAAACCGACCAGATACGCAGTATTTT. Protein product: CASSLNRPDTQYF. This rearrangement joins TRBV7-2 to TRBJ2-3; D remains ambiguous. Trimming took off 2 bases at V and 4 bases at J, with 7 bases between the two ends. The CDR3 totals 13 residues. Germline V gene data show CDR1 as SGHTA and CDR2 as FQGNSA.

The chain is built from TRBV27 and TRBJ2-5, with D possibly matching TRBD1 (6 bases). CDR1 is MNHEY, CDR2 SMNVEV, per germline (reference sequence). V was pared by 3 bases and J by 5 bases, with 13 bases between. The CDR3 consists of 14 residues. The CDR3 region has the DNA TGTGCCAGCAGTTTTGACAGGTCCTTGGAGACCCAGTACTTC. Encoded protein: CASSFDRSLETQYF.

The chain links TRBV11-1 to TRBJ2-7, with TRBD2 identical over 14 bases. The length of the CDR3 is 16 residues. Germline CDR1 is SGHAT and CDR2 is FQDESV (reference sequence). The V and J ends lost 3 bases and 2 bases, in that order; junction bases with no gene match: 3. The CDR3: CASSFGLAGGTYEQYF. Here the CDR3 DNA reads TGTGCCAGCAGCTTCGGACTAGCGGGGGGAACCTACGAGCAGTACTTC.

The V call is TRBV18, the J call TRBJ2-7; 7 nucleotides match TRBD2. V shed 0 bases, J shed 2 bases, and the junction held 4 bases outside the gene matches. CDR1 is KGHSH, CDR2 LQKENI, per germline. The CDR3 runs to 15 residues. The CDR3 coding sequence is TGTGCCAGCTCACCACCGGTGAGCGGGGCCTACGAGCAGTACTTC. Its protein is CASSPPVSGAYEQYF. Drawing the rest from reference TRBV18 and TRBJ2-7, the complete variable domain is NAGVMQNPRHLVRRRGQEARLRCSPMKGHSHVYWYRQLPEEGLKFMVYLQKENIIDESGMPKERFSAEFPKEGPSILRIQQVVRGDSAAYFCASSPPVSGAYEQYFGPGTRLTVT.

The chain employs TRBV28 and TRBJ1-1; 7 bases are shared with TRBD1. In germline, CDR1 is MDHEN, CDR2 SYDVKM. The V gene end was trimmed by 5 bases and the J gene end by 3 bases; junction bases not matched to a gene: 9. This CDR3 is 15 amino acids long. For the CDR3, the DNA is TGTGCCAGCAGTGCCCCAGGGGGTCCGGACACTGAAGCTTTCTTT. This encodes CASSAPGGPDTEAFF.

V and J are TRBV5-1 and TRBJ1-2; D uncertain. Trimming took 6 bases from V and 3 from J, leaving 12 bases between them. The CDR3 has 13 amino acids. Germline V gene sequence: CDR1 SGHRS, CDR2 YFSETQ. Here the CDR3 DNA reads TGCGCCAGCACCATCACCGGGCACTATGGCTACACCTTC. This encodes CASTITGHYGYTF.

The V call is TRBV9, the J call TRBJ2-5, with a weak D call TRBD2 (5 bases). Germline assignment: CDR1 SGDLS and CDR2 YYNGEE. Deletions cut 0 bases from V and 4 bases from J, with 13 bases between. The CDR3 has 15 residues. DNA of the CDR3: TGTGCCAGCAGCGTAGACGAGGTAGGAGGAGAGACCCAGTACTTC. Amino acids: CASSVDEVGGETQYF.

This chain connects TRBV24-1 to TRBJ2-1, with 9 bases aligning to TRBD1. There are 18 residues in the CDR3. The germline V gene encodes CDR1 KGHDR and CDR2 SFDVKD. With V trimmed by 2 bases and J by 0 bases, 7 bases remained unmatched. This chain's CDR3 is CATSDSGTGRVSYNEQFF. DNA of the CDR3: TGTGCCACCAGTGATTCGGGGACAGGGAGAGTCTCCTACAATGAGCAGTTCTTC.

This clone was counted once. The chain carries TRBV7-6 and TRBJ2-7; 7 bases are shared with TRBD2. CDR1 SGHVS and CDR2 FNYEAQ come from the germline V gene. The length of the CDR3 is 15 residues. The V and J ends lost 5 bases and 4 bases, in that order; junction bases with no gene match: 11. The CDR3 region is CASSRGTTHSYEQYF. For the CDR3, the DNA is TGTGCCAGCAGCCGAGGGACTACCCACTCTTACGAGCAGTACTTC.